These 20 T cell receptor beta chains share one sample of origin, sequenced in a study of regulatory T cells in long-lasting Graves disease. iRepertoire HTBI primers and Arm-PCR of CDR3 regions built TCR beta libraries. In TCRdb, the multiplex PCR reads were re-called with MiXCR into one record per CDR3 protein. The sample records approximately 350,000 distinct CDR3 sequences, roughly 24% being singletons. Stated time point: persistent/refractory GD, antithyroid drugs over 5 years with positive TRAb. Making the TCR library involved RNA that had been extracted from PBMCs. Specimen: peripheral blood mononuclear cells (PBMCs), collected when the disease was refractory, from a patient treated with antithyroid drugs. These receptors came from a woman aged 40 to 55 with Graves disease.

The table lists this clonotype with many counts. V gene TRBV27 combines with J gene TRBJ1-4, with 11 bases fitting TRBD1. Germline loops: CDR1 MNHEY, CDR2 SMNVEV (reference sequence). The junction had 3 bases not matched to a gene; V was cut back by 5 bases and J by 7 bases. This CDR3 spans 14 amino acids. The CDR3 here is CASSRTGGIEKLFF. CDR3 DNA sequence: TGTGCCAGCAGTCGGACAGGGGGCATTGAAAAACTGTTTTTT.

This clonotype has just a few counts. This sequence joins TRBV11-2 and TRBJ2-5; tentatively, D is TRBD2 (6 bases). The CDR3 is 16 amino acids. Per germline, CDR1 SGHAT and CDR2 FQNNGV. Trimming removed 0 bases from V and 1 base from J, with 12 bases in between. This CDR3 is CASSLELQGGQETQYF. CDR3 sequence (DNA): TGTGCCAGCAGCTTAGAGTTGCAGGGAGGCCAAGAGACCCAGTACTTC.

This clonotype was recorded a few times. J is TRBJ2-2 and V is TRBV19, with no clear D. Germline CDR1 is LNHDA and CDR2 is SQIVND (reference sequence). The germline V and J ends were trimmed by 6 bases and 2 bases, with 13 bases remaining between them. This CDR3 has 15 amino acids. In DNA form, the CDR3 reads TGTGCCAGTAGGGCCGCCACAGCTAACACCGGGGAGCTGTTTTTT. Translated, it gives CASRAATANTGELFF.

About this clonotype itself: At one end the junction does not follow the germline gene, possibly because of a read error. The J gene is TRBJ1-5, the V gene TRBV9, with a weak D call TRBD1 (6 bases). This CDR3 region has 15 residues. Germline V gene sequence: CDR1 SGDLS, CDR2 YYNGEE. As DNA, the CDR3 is TGTGCCAGCAGCGTAGACGGACAGTATAATCGGCCCCAGCATTTT. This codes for CASSVDGQYNRPQHF.

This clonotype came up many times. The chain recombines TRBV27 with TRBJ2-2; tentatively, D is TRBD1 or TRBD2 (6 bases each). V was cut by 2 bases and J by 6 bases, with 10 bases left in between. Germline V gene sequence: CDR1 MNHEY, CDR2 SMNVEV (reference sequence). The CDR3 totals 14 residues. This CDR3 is CASSLRGGSGELFF. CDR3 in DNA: TGTGCCAGCAGTTTAAGAGGGGGGTCCGGGGAGCTGTTTTTT.

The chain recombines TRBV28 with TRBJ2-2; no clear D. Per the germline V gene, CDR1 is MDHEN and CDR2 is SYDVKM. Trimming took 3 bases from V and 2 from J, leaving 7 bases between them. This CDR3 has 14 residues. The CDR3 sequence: CASSLGFNTGELFF. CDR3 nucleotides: TGTGCCAGCAGTTTGGGCTTTAACACCGGGGAGCTGTTTTTT.

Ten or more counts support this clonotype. The CDR3 sequence is CAILMGANYGYTF. DNA for the CDR3: TGTGCCATCCTTATGGGAGCTAACTATGGCTACACCTTC. This chain uses TRBV28 with TRBJ1-2; D is undetermined. CDR1 and CDR2 from the germline V gene are MDHEN and SYDVKM. V lost 10 bases to trimming and J lost 0 bases, with 12 bases between them. The CDR3 runs 13 residues.

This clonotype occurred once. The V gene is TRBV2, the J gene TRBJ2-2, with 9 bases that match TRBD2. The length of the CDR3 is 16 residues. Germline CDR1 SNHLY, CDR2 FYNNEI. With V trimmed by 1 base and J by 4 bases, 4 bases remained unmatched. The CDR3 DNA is TGTGCCAGCAGTGAAGGGACTAGCGAAGTCACCGGGGAGCTGTTTTTT. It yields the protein CASSEGTSEVTGELFF.

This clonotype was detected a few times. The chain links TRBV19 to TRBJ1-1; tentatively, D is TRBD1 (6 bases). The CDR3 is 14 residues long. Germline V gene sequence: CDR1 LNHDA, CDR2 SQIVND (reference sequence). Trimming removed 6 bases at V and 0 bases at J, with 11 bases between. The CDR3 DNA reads TGTGCCAGTAGATCTGACAGGATGAACACTGAAGCTTTCTTT. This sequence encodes CASRSDRMNTEAFF.

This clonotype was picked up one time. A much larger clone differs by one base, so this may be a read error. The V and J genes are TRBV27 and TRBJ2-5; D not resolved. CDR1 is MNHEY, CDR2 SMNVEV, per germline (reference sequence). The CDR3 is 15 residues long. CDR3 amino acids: CASSFLSAGQGTQYF. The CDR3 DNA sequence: TGTGCCAGCAGTTTCCTAAGTGCCGGCCAAGGGACCCAGTACTTC.

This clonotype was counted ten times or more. The DNA for the CDR3 is TGTGCCAGCAGCTCCCACGGCGGGGCAGGGGCGGTGGCTTTCTTT. Amino acids: CASSSHGGAGAVAFF. The gene calls are TRBV11-2 and TRBJ1-1; D is possibly TRBD1 (6 bases). The CDR3 sequence is 15 residues long. CDR1 is SGHAT and CDR2 is FQNNGV in the germline V gene. Trimming removed 4 bases from V and 11 bases from J, with 23 bases in between.

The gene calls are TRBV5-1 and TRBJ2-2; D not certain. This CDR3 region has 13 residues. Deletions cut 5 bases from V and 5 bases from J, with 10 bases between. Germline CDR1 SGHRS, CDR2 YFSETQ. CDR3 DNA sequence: TGCGCCAGCAGTCCCTATCCGACCGGGGAGCTGTTTTTT. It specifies CASSPYPTGELFF.

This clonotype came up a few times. For the CDR3, the DNA is TGTGCCAGCAGCTCCATAGGTGGTAGCTCCTACGAGCAGTACTTC. This encodes CASSSIGGSSYEQYF. The rearrangement joins TRBV3-1 to TRBJ2-7; D remains ambiguous. This CDR3 has 15 amino acids. Germline V gives CDR1 LGHDT, CDR2 YNNKEL (reference sequence). With 5 bases removed from V and 0 bases from J, the gap between germline ends came to 14 bases.

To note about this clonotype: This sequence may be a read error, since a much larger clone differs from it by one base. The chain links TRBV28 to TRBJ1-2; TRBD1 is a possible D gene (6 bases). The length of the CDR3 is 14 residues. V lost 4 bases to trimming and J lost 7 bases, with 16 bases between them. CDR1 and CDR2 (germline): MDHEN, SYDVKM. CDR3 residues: CASSYSTRGCGYTF. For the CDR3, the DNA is TGTGCCAGCAGTTACTCGACCAGGGGTTGTGGCTACACCTTC.

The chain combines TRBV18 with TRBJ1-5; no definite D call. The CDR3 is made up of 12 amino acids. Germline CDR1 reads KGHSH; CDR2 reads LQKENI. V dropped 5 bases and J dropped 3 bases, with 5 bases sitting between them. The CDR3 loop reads CASSDLNQPQHF. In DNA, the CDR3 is TGTGCCAGCTCAGACCTCAATCAGCCCCAGCATTTT. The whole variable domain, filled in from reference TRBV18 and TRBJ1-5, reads NAGVMQNPRHLVRRRGQEARLRCSPMKGHSHVYWYRQLPEEGLKFMVYLQKENIIDESGMPKERFSAEFPKEGPSILRIQQVVRGDSAAYFCASSDLNQPQHFGDGTRLSIL.

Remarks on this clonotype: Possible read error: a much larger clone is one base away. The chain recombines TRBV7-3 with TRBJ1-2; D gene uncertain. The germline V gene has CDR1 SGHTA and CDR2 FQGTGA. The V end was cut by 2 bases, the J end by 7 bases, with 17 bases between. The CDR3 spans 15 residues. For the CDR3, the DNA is TGTGCCAGCAGCTTACCCCTGCCCGGATACTGTGGCTACACCTTC. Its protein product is CASSLPLPGYCGYTF.

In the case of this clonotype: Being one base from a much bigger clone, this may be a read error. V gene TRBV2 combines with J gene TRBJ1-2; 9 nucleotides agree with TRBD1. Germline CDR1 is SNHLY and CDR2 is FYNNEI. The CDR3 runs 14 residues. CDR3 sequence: CAGSGTGRFDGYTF. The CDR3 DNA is TGTGCCGGCAGCGGGACAGGGAGATTCGATGGCTACACCTTC.

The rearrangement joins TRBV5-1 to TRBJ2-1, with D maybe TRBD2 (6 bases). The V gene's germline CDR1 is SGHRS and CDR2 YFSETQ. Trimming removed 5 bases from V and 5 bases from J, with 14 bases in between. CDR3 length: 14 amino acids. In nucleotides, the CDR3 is TGCGCCAGCAGGGGGGGTCTTGGAGACAATGAGCAGTTCTTC. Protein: CASRGGLGDNEQFF.

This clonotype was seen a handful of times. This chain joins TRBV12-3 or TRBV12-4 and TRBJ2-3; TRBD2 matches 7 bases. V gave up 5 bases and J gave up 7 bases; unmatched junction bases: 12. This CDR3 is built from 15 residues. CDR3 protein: CASSALGGRAYTQYF. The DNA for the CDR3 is TGTGCCAGCAGTGCCCTGGGAGGGAGGGCATATACGCAGTATTTT.

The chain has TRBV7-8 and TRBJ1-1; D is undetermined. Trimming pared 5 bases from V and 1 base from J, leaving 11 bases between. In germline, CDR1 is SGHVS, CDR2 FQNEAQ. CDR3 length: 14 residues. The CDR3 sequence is CASSLLDRNTEAFF. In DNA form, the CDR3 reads TGTGCCAGCAGCCTTTTGGACCGGAACACTGAAGCTTTCTTT.